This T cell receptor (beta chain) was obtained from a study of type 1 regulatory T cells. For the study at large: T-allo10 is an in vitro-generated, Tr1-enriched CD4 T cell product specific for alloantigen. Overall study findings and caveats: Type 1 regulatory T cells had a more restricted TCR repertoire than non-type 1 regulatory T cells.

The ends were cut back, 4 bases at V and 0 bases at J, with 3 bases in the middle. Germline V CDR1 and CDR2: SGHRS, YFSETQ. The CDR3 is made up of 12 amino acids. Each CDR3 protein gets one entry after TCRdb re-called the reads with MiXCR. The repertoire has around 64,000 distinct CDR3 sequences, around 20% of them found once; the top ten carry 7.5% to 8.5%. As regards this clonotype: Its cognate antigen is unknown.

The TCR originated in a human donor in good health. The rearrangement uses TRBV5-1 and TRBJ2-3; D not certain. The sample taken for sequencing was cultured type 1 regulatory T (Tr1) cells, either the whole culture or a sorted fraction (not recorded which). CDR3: CASSISTDTQYF. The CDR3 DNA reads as TGCGCCAGCAGCATAAGCACAGATACGCAGTATTTT. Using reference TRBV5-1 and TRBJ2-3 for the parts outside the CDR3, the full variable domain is KAGVTQTPRYLIKTRGQQVTLSCSPISGHRSVSWYQQTPGQGLQFLFEYFSETQRNKGNFPGRFSGRQFSNSRSEMNVSTLELGDSALYLCASSISTDTQYFGPGTRLTVL.